This T cell receptor (beta chain) was recorded in a study of regulatory T cells in long-lasting Graves disease. Sample time point: persistent/refractory GD, antithyroid drugs over 5 years with positive TRAb. The TCR library used RNA extracted from PBMCs. Patients with Graves' disease were diagnosed by American Thyroid Association guidelines. Through Arm-PCR of CDR3 regions and iRepertoire HTBI primers, TCR beta libraries were built. Via MiXCR, TCRdb re-called the multiplex PCR reads, giving one row per CDR3 protein. The table lists almost 350,000 distinct CDR3 sequences, roughly a fifth of them singletons. The germline CDR1 and CDR2 sequences are MNHEY and SMNVEV (reference sequence). Trimming stripped 5 bases from V and 3 bases from J, with 10 bases between. The length of the CDR3 is 13 residues. This clonotype was recorded many times.

This sequence was found in a female donor with Graves disease. Sequencing used peripheral blood mononuclear cells (PBMCs), obtained when the disease was refractory, from a patient treated with antithyroid drugs. The V gene is TRBV27, the J gene TRBJ1-2, with D tentatively TRBD1 (6 bases). CDR3 coding DNA: TGTGCCAGCAGTCCCCACAGGGACTATGGCTACACCTTC. As protein: CASSPHRDYGYTF.